The clone carrying this T cell receptor (beta chain) has just one count. Antigen specificity is unknown. The data originate from a study of blood T cells in healthy people across ages. The study's findings and limits: Greater diversity and more naive CD4+ cells were seen in long-lived donors than in aged donors. Age brought a roughly linear fall in TCR beta diversity measured per million T cells.

For the second PCR, which ran for roughly 6 to 12 cycles, a sample-barcoded 5' primer and a J-beta primer mix were used. All samples yielded 2.5 million or more CDR3-containing paired-end reads. Using its own MiXCR run on the 5' RACE reads, TCRdb lists one record per CDR3 protein. This sample carries almost 1 million distinct CDR3 sequences, just over 50% of them seen once, and the ten largest clones take around a fifth. Germline lookup yields CDR1 LNHDA and CDR2 SQIVND (reference sequence). The CDR3 extends over 15 amino acids. V lost 5 bases, J lost 3 bases, and 15 bases lay in between. Sequencing used blood. This receptor was obtained from a woman aged 55-70 years in good health. The V call is TRBV19, the J call TRBJ2-3, with a tentative D call TRBD2 (6 bases). The CDR3 DNA reads TGTGCCAGTAGTCCTGGAGGGGTCAAGACAGATACGCAGTATTTT. Translated, it gives CASSPGGVKTDTQYF.